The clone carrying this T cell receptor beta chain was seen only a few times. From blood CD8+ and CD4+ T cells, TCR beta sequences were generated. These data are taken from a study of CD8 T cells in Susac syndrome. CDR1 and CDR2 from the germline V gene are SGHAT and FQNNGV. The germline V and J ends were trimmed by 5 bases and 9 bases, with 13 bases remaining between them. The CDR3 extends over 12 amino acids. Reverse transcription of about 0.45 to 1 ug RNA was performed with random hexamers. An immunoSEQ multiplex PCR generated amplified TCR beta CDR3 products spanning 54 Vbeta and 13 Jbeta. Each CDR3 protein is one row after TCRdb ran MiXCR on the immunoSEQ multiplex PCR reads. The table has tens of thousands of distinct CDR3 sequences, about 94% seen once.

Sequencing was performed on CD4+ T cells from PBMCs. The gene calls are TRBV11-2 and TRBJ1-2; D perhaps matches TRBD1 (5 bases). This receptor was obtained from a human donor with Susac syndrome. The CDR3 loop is CASSRLTESYTF. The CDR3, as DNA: TGTGCCAGCAGCCGATTGACAGAAAGCTACACCTTC.